This T cell receptor beta chain was captured by sequencing in a study of technical replicates of blood from a handful of donors. The method was immunoSEQ multiplex PCR; TCRdb's version includes in-frame clones alone and lacks a portion of them. The table records fewer than 80,000 clones, around 86% of them present only once. This CDR3 spans 15 amino acids. The V gene end was trimmed by 3 bases and the J gene end by 5 bases; junction bases not matched to a gene: 6. Germline lookup yields CDR1 SGDLS and CDR2 YYNGEE. The sequencing sample was made of PBMCs. V gene TRBV9 combines with J gene TRBJ2-5; 11 nucleotides line up with TRBD1. The source of this sequence is a human donor in good health. Some clones in this sample may be carry-over from other donors' samples. The CDR3: CASSAEDRGRETQYF. The CDR3 region has the DNA TGTGCCAGCAGCGCGGAGGACAGGGGGCGGGAGACCCAGTACTTC. The complete variable domain, with remaining parts taken from reference TRBV9 and TRBJ2-5, reads DSGVTQTPKHLITATGQRVTLRCSPRSGDLSVYWYQQSLDQGLQFLIQYYNGEERAKGNILERFSAQQFPDLHSELNLSSLELGDSALYFCASSAEDRGRETQYFGPGTRLLVL.